These T cell receptor beta chains were read from a single sample in a study of technical replicates of blood from several donors. Libraries were prepared by immunoSEQ multiplex PCR; TCRdb keeps only in-frame clonotypes and omits some of them. This sample has 85,000 or so clones; approximately 93% occur once, and the top ten carry approximately 0.26%. Material: T cells isolated from PBMCs. The receptors derive from a human donor in good health. CDR3s leave out the opening cysteine and the closing phenylalanine or tryptophan. Clone size appears in some rows only: once, few, many, or a class for an expanded clone.

j_call clone_size v_call cdr3_aa
TRBJ2-3 . TRBV27 ASRLSGGDTQY
TRBJ1-2 . TRBV28 ASTTGQANYGYT
TRBJ2-5 . TRBV5-1 ASSGGQGRETQY
TRBJ1-5 once TRBV4-1 ASSQGYNQPQH
TRBJ1-1 . TRBV27 ASSLSVTGTEAF
TRBJ2-1 once TRBV6-1 ASSEWEVEQF
TRBJ2-3 . TRBV5-6 ATRSPGLSTDTQY
TRBJ2-1 . TRBV6-5 ASRSGTNNEQF
TRBJ1-2 . TRBV19 ASTTLWGELSGYT
TRBJ1-1 . TRBV4-2 ASSQDLANTEAF
TRBJ1-1 . TRBV5-5 ASSLAVARVNLLTEAF
TRBJ1-1 . TRBV7-3 ASSPGEGTAF
TRBJ2-1 . TRBV19 ASSIVPLSYNEQF
TRBJ2-2 once TRBV27 ASSFLAGGTGELF
TRBJ2-7 . TRBV29-1 SVEVPGQGFGEQY
TRBJ2-2 . TRBV28 ASSLVGLNTGELF
TRBJ1-2 . TRBV5-4 ASSSTGGASNYGYT
TRBJ2-1 once TRBV10-3 ATAEVGSYNEQF
TRBJ2-1 once TRBV10-1 ASSGSGVPKQF
TRBJ1-4 . TRBV27 ASSSVAVTREKLF
TRBJ1-2 . TRBV7-9 ASKDRDPHGYT
TRBJ2-3 . TRBV5-1 ASSYTSGADTQY
TRBJ2-5 . TRBV7-8 ASRDRWGGQETQY
TRBJ2-3 . TRBV2 ASSGETGDPDTQY
TRBJ1-5 . TRBV19 ASTTGGGNQPQH
TRBJ1-1 . TRBV11-2 ASSYAGLVNPNTEAF
TRBJ2-6 . TRBV27 ASRRGQGLGAGANVLT
TRBJ1-2 . TRBV19 ASIGRTTILGYT
TRBJ2-7 . TRBV27 ASSRFPPLRTSGSREQY
TRBJ1-1 . TRBV19 ASSLGPYSPNTEAF
TRBJ2-2 . TRBV7-9 ASSLRQINTGELF
TRBJ1-5 . TRBV23-1 ASLNQPQH
TRBJ1-1 . TRBV5-4 ASSVDRNTEAF
TRBJ1-3 . TRBV5-1 ASSAGTRTEGNTIY
TRBJ2-2 . TRBV7-6 ASSLRGNTGELF
TRBJ2-1 . TRBV20-1 SARLENEQF
TRBJ2-7 once TRBV4-2 ASSPRASSYEQY
TRBJ2-7 . TRBV6-1 ASGTQGAGAYEQY
TRBJ1-2 . TRBV19 ASSMTGGARLYGYT
TRBJ2-7 . TRBV7-8 ASSLTGFGGLAGVVPYEQY
TRBJ2-3 . TRBV9 ASSVAPLAGGLDTQY
TRBJ1-5 . TRBV6-1 ASRKGTGNQPQH
TRBJ2-7 . TRBV7-9 ASSHLEELSSYEQY
TRBJ1-2 . TRBV6-1 ASSEREQRENGYT
TRBJ1-6 . TRBV6-1 ASSEHLGGGTNSPLH
TRBJ2-5 . TRBV5-1 ASSLGVYPQETQY
TRBJ1-5 . TRBV9 ASTRRKQGWVNQPQH
TRBJ1-5 . TRBV27 ASSLQGYQPQH
TRBJ2-1 . TRBV29-1 SVAPGFEAGGLNEQF
TRBJ2-2 . TRBV2 VVGQGRNTGELF
TRBJ2-3 . TRBV9 ASSGSGGHTDTQY
TRBJ2-1 few TRBV19 ASSIGPRGQRSYNEQF
TRBJ2-2 . TRBV6-5 ASSLRGSGELF
TRBJ2-7 . TRBV5-1 ASSFWASGRGSSYEQY
TRBJ2-5 once TRBV7-3 ASSKTGASRTETQY
TRBJ2-2 . TRBV10-1 ASGSGQGNTGELF
TRBJ2-5 . TRBV6-1 ASSVLQEQETQY
TRBJ2-6 . TRBV5-1 ASSLVGKTGANVLT